The 30 T cell receptor beta chains presented below share a single source sample, sequenced in a study of T cells in Graves' hyperthyroidism and ophthalmopathy. The source material, RNA transcripts, was used to amplify TCR beta CDR3 regions. The TCR CDR3 was amplified in a first-round RT-PCR using the HTBI primer set. MiXCR, run by TCRdb on the multiplex PCR reads, gives a single entry per CDR3 protein. The table includes around 350,000 distinct CDR3 sequences, about 14% detected once. Input material: blood. The receptors come from a woman aged 25 to 39 with Graves' ophthalmopathy.

This clonotype was picked up many times. The J gene is TRBJ1-1, the V gene TRBV3-1; 7 nucleotides match TRBD1. The CDR3 runs to 14 residues. The germline V gene encodes CDR1 LGHDT and CDR2 YNNKEL (reference sequence). With V trimmed by 4 bases and J by 11 bases, 13 bases remained unmatched. CDR3 nucleotide sequence: TGTGCCAGCAGCCCGTTCGGGGAGGGGGCAAGGGCTTTCTTT. This translates into CASSPFGEGARAFF.

This clonotype has ten or more counts. The chain combines TRBV30 with TRBJ1-1, with 9 positions matching TRBD1. Trimming at V came to 3 bases and at J to 3 bases, leaving 5 bases not matched to a gene. CDR3 length equals 14 residues. Germline CDR1 and CDR2: GTSNPN and SVGIG (reference sequence). DNA of the CDR3: TGTGCCTGGAGCGCGGGACAGGGCTACACTGAAGCTTTCTTT. This translates into CAWSAGQGYTEAFF. The variable domain in full, with the rest retrieved from reference TRBV30 and TRBJ1-1, is SQTIHQWPATLVQPVGSPLSLECTVEGTSNPNLYWYRQAAGRGLQLLFYSVGIGQISSEVPQNLSASRPQDRQFILSSKKLLLSDSGFYLCAWSAGQGYTEAFFGQGTRLTVV.

This clonotype was found many times. The rearrangement joins TRBV7-9 to TRBJ2-1; D ambiguous. The germline V gene encodes CDR1 SEHNR and CDR2 FQNEAQ (reference sequence). The V and J ends lost 2 bases and 5 bases respectively, with 10 bases between them. The CDR3 covers 14 residues. The CDR3 is CASSLLVRDNEQFF. The CDR3 nucleotides are TGTGCCAGCAGCTTATTGGTCCGTGACAATGAGCAGTTCTTC.

This clonotype was counted between two and nine times. V usage is TRBV4-1 and J usage is TRBJ2-7; 7 bases fit TRBD1. Germline assignment: CDR1 MGHRA and CDR2 YSYEKL. The CDR3 sequence is 15 residues long. The V segment lost 1 base and the J segment 2 bases; nucleotides outside the gene matches: 5. DNA of the CDR3: TGCGCCAGCAGCCAAGCCTGGGACAGAACCTACGAGCAGTACTTC. As protein: CASSQAWDRTYEQYF.

This clonotype was seen ten or more times. The chain carries TRBV6-1 and TRBJ2-1, with 13 bases lining up with TRBD2. The CDR3 length is 14 residues. V lost 5 bases to trimming and J lost 10 bases; unmatched junction nucleotides: 5. The germline CDR1 and CDR2 sequences are MNHNS and SASEGT. The CDR3 DNA is TGTGCCAGCAGTCGTAGGGGACTAGCGGGGGAGCAGTTCTTC. This encodes CASSRRGLAGEQFF.

Note on this clonotype: Possible read error: a much larger clone is one base away. This sequence joins TRBV7-9 and TRBJ2-5; no definite D call. The assigned J gene may be wrong: the sequence end matches TRBJ2-1 better. The CDR3 consists of 14 residues. Per the germline V gene, CDR1 is SEHNR and CDR2 is FQNEAQ (reference sequence). CDR3 amino acids: CASSLGRSQETQFF. DNA of the CDR3: TGTGCCAGCAGCTTGGGCCGGAGCCAAGAGACCCAGTTCTTC.

The chain uses TRBV28 and TRBJ2-7; 7 nucleotides align to TRBD1. The CDR3 is 15 amino acids. The J segment lost 0 bases and the V segment lost 2 bases, leaving 4 bases of the junction unmatched. Germline V gene lookup returns CDR1 MDHEN and CDR2 SYDVKM. CDR3 residues: CASSLGTDYSYEQYF. CDR3 bases: TGTGCCAGCAGTTTAGGGACAGATTACTCCTACGAGCAGTACTTC.

This clonotype was found many times. This chain joins TRBV30 and TRBJ1-1; D not resolved. Germline V lookup: CDR1 GTSNPN, CDR2 SVGIG (reference sequence). Between the trimmed V and J ends, which lost 7 bases and 5 bases, there was a span of 17 bases. CDR3 length equals 13 residues. The CDR3 DNA reads as TGTGCCTCCAACTCGGCCCCGGATACTGAAGCTTTCTTT. Encoded protein: CASNSAPDTEAFF.

The chain joins TRBV4-1 to TRBJ2-3; maybe TRBD1 (6 bases). CDR1 is MGHRA and CDR2 is YSYEKL in the germline V gene. The ends were cut back, 0 bases at V and 6 bases at J, with 16 bases in the middle. This CDR3 spans 16 amino acids. The CDR3 coding sequence is TGCGCCAGCAGCCAAGAGGGGGACACCGCCCGGGATACGCAGTATTTT. Residues: CASSQEGDTARDTQYF.

The chain joins TRBV5-4 to TRBJ1-2; TRBD1 matches at 7 bases. The CDR3 spans 12 residues. The J segment lost 8 bases and the V segment lost 4 bases, leaving 5 bases of the junction unmatched. CDR1 and CDR2 from the germline V gene are SGHNT and YYREEE (reference sequence). CDR3 loop: CASSPDRAGYTF. In DNA, the CDR3 is TGTGCCAGCAGCCCCGACAGGGCGGGCTACACCTTC.

This clonotype was picked up many times. The V gene is TRBV7-8, the J gene TRBJ1-4, with D tentatively TRBD1 (5 bases). The CDR3 sequence is 16 residues long. Trimming took 5 bases from V and 8 from J, leaving 21 bases between them. Germline lookup yields CDR1 SGHVS and CDR2 FQNEAQ. The CDR3 nucleotides read TGTGCCAGCAGCCCCTCGGGCAGGGTAGTAGTGGAAAAACTGTTTTTT. Translating it yields CASSPSGRVVVEKLFF. Full variable domain (outside the CDR3, taken from reference TRBV7-8 and TRBJ1-4): GAGVSQSPRYKVAKRGQDVALRCDPISGHVSLFWYQQALGQGPEFLTYFQNEAQLDKSGLPSDRFFAERPEGSVSTLKIQRTQQEDSAVYLCASSPSGRVVVEKLFFGSGTQLSVL.

This clonotype was observed many times. The chain joins TRBV5-1 to TRBJ2-7; D unresolved. V lost 4 bases to trimming and J lost 3 bases, with 11 bases between them. Germline V lookup: CDR1 SGHRS, CDR2 YFSETQ. The CDR3 sequence is 13 residues long. The CDR3 DNA reads as TGCGCCAGCAGCGTTTTTACTGGCTACGAGCAGTACTTC. This gives the protein CASSVFTGYEQYF.

The V call is TRBV2, the J call TRBJ2-7, with D perhaps TRBD2 (5 bases). Trimming left V 6 bases short and J 3 bases short, with 18 bases between. This CDR3 spans 15 amino acids. Germline CDR1 is SNHLY and CDR2 is FYNNEI. In DNA, the CDR3 is TGTGCCAGCAGAGTCGACGGGAACAGTAACTACGAGCAGTACTTC. Translated, it gives CASRVDGNSNYEQYF. The full variable domain, completed using reference TRBV2 and TRBJ2-7, is EPEVTQTPSHQVTQMGQEVILRCVPISNHLYFYWYRQILGQKVEFLVSFYNNEISEKSEIFDDQFSVERPDGSNFTLKIRSTKLEDSAMYFCASRVDGNSNYEQYFGPGTRLTVT.

This chain uses TRBV12-3 or TRBV12-4 with TRBJ2-7, with TRBD1 identical over 7 bases. The CDR3 has 15 residues. V shed 5 bases and J 7 bases; nucleotides not matched to a gene: 14. The CDR3 DNA follows: TGTGCCAGCAGTCCTCCCCCGACAGGGACGGGTGAGCAGTACTTC. This codes for CASSPPPTGTGEQYF.

This clonotype was seen ten or more times. This rearrangement joins TRBV20-1 to TRBJ1-4, with D perhaps TRBD1 (5 bases). Trimming took 4 bases from V and 9 from J, leaving 18 bases between them. CDR1 and CDR2 from the germline V gene are DFQATT and SNEGSKA (reference sequence). The CDR3 loop spans 14 amino acids. CDR3 bases: TGCAGTGCTATAAGGCAGGGTCTGTCCCAAAAACTGTTTTTT. Translated, it gives CSAIRQGLSQKLFF.

This clonotype was seen many times. The chain links TRBV20-1 to TRBJ2-1, with a tentative D call TRBD1 (7 bases). The V end lost 6 bases, the J end lost 2 bases, and 23 bases lay between the germline ends. Germline loops: CDR1 DFQATT, CDR2 SNEGSKA (reference sequence). CDR3 length: 17 residues. The CDR3 here is CSANPLRTGGTYNEQFF. In DNA, the CDR3 is TGCAGTGCAAACCCCCTCCGGACAGGAGGGACCTACAATGAGCAGTTCTTC.

The table lists this clonotype with many counts. The genes are TRBV7-9 and TRBJ2-2; maybe TRBD1 (5 bases). V lost 3 bases and J 6 bases, leaving 11 bases between the germline ends. This CDR3 is built from 14 residues. The V gene's germline CDR1 is SEHNR and CDR2 FQNEAQ (reference sequence). CDR3 bases: TGTGCCAGCAGCTTTCCCCAGGGTCCCGGGGAGCTGTTTTTT. Translated: CASSFPQGPGELFF.

The V and J genes are TRBV7-3 and TRBJ2-1; D is possibly TRBD2 (7 bases). Deletions cut 5 bases from V and 7 bases from J, with 18 bases between. CDR1 and CDR2 (germline): SGHTA, FQGTGA. The CDR3 consists of 15 residues. The chain's CDR3 is CASSQTAAGANEQFF. In DNA, the CDR3 is TGTGCCAGCAGCCAGACTGCGGCGGGGGCTAATGAGCAGTTCTTC.

This clonotype was picked up many times. V is TRBV24-1 and J is TRBJ2-5; 8 nucleotides line up with TRBD1. There are 18 residues in the CDR3. Looked up from germline, CDR1 is KGHDR and CDR2 is SFDVKD. V lost 2 bases to trimming and J lost 5 bases; unmatched junction nucleotides: 15. The DNA of the CDR3 is TGTGCCACCAGTGATTGGTCGGGAAGGTCAGGGGGCCGGGAGACCCAGTACTTC. It encodes CATSDWSGRSGGRETQYF.

This clonotype has a count of ten or more. The rearrangement uses TRBV24-1 and TRBJ2-5, with D perhaps matching TRBD1 or TRBD2 (5 bases each). The CDR3 covers 13 residues. The V gene lost 9 bases and the J gene lost 4 bases, with 14 bases spanning the gap. Germline CDR1 reads KGHDR; CDR2 reads SFDVKD. CDR3 in amino acids: CATGALAGETQYF. CDR3 nucleotides: TGTGCCACCGGGGCGCTAGCTGGAGAGACCCAGTACTTC.

The sample holds many counts of this clonotype. CDR3 residues: CASSFGQGRETQYF. CDR3 DNA sequence: TGTGCCAGCAGCTTCGGACAGGGCAGAGAGACCCAGTACTTC. The rearrangement links TRBV11-3 to TRBJ2-5; 8 nucleotides agree with TRBD1. The trim removed 3 bases at V and 4 bases at J, leaving 4 bases unmatched. The CDR3 totals 14 residues. Germline V gene data show CDR1 as SGHNT and CDR2 as YENEEA. Filled out from reference TRBV11-3 and TRBJ2-5, the complete variable domain reads EAGVVQSPRYKIIEKKQPVAFWCNPISGHNTLYWYLQNLGQGPELLIRYENEEAVDDSQLPKDRFSAERLKGVDSTLKIQPAELGDSAVYLCASSFGQGRETQYFGPGTRLLVL.

There are many counts of this clonotype. V and J are TRBV7-2 and TRBJ1-1; D remains ambiguous. V lost 5 bases and J lost 1, with 11 bases in between. The germline V gene encodes CDR1 SGHTA and CDR2 FQGNSA. CDR3 length: 14 residues. The CDR3 spells CASSPTVTNTEAFF. CDR3 in DNA: TGTGCCAGCAGCCCCACCGTAACGAACACTGAAGCTTTCTTT.

In its sample, this clonotype was seen many times. The chain recombines TRBV2 with TRBJ2-1; D might be TRBD2 (5 bases). CDR1 is SNHLY, CDR2 FYNNEI, per germline. CDR3 length: 16 residues. V dropped 3 bases and J dropped 9 bases, with 21 bases sitting between them. The CDR3 reads CASSDGLDSAFGEQFF. As DNA, the CDR3 is TGTGCCAGCAGTGATGGATTGGACTCTGCATTTGGTGAGCAGTTCTTC.

This clonotype was seen ten or more times. The rearrangement links TRBV12-3 or TRBV12-4 to TRBJ1-5, with D maybe TRBD1 (5 bases). V lost 1 base to trimming and J lost 3 bases, with 10 bases between them. CDR3 length: 15 amino acids. The CDR3 nucleotides are TGTGCCAGCAGTTTAGGTAGGGGTCCCAATCAGCCCCAGCATTTT. Protein product: CASSLGRGPNQPQHF.

This clonotype was seen only a few times. An end of the junction differs from the germline gene, which may be a read error. The V call is TRBV3-1, the J call TRBJ2-5, with unresolved D. The germline V gene encodes CDR1 LGHDT and CDR2 YNNKEL (reference sequence). This CDR3 contains 14 residues. The CDR3 loop reads CASSGRALQETRYF. The DNA of the CDR3 is TGTGCCAGCAGCGGCCGAGCCCTCCAAGAGACCCGGTACTTC.

This clonotype has more than one count but fewer than ten. The J gene is TRBJ2-5, the V gene TRBV27; TRBD1 matches at 9 bases. Germline assignment: CDR1 MNHEY and CDR2 SMNVEV (reference sequence). Trimming at V came to 6 bases and at J to 5 bases, leaving 10 bases not matched to a gene. This CDR3 is built from 15 residues. The CDR3 loop is CASRPGQGFRETQYF. CDR3 DNA: TGTGCCAGCAGACCCGGACAGGGGTTTAGGGAGACCCAGTACTTC.

This chain joins TRBV6-1 and TRBJ2-6; D not certain. The CDR3 spans 15 residues. V was pared by 6 bases and J by 0 bases, with 9 bases between. CDR1 is MNHNS and CDR2 is SASEGT in the germline V gene. CDR3 loop: CASSQTRSGANVLTF. CDR3 nucleotide sequence: TGTGCCAGCAGCCAGACACGCTCTGGGGCCAACGTCCTGACTTTC.

The table lists this clonotype with many counts. This sequence joins TRBV28 and TRBJ1-6, with 11 bases fitting TRBD1. The CDR3 is 15 residues long. With 5 bases clipped from V and 9 bases from J, the junction kept 6 bases outside the gene matches. Germline V gene lookup returns CDR1 MDHEN and CDR2 SYDVKM. In DNA form, the CDR3 reads TGTGCCAGCAGTGGGGACAGGGGGATAGGTTCACCCCTCCACTTT. The encoded protein is CASSGDRGIGSPLHF.

This clonotype was counted many times. The V and J genes are TRBV7-2 and TRBJ2-3; 11 nucleotides line up with TRBD2. Germline loops: CDR1 SGHTA, CDR2 FQGNSA. With 5 bases clipped from V and 0 bases from J, the junction kept 4 bases outside the gene matches. The CDR3 consists of 16 residues. The DNA for the CDR3 is TGTGCCAGCAGCCCTGCTAGCGGGGGGAGCACAGATACGCAGTATTTT. Protein: CASSPASGGSTDTQYF.

This clonotype was seen repeatedly, ten times or more. The chain couples TRBV7-6 to TRBJ2-1; 11 bases are a match to TRBD2. The CDR3 sequence is 17 residues long. Per the germline V gene, CDR1 is SGHVS and CDR2 is FNYEAQ. The junction had 5 bases not matched to a gene; V was cut back by 0 bases and J by 4 bases. The CDR3 DNA reads as TGTGCCAGCAGCTTAGCGGGACTAGCGGACCTATACAATGAGCAGTTCTTC. This gives the protein CASSLAGLADLYNEQFF.